One sample yielded the 11 T cell receptor beta chains listed below, sequenced in a study of spatial heterogeneity in lung cancer. Described time point: sample taken at primary tumor resection. Without sorting, whole RNA was sequenced from tumor, nontumor lung or frozen PBMC. TCRdb reprocessed the 5' RACE reads via MiXCR and lists one record per CDR3 protein. The table lists 90,000 or so distinct CDR3 sequences, around 9% of them singletons. This material consisted of PBMCs, taken at surgery. Receptors were obtained from a male donor with early-stage non-small cell lung cancer.

This clonotype was counted a few times. The J gene is TRBJ2-3, the V gene TRBV4-2, with 8 bases identical to TRBD2. The CDR3 length is 17 residues. Germline V gene sequence: CDR1 LGHNA, CDR2 YNFKEQ. The trim removed 0 bases at V and 3 bases at J, leaving 8 bases unmatched. The CDR3 DNA is TGTGCCAGCAGCCAAGAGAGGCGGGGGGCACGGACAGATACGCAGTATTTT. This encodes CASSQERRGARTDTQYF.

This chain uses TRBV4-3 with TRBJ1-2; weak D call: TRBD1 (5 bases). V lost 0 bases to trimming and J lost 3 bases, with 8 bases between them. The CDR3 is 14 residues long. The germline CDR1 and CDR2 sequences are LGHNA and YSLEER. The CDR3 DNA follows: TGCGCCAGCAGCCAAGATACCAGGGACTATGGCTACACCTTC. Translating it yields CASSQDTRDYGYTF.

This clonotype was observed a few times. The chain couples TRBV2 to TRBJ2-7, with D unclear. Between the trimmed V and J ends, which lost 0 bases and 5 bases, there was a span of 2 bases. Germline V gene lookup returns CDR1 SNHLY and CDR2 FYNNEI. This CDR3 comprises 11 residues. Here the CDR3 DNA reads TGTGCCAGCAGTGAAGCAGACGAGCAGTACTTC. Translating gives CASSEADEQYF.

This sequence joins TRBV15 and TRBJ2-1; unclear D gene. CDR3 length: 13 amino acids. V was pared by 5 bases and J by 3 bases, with 8 bases between. The germline V gene has CDR1 LNHNV and CDR2 YYDKDF (reference sequence). The DNA of the CDR3 is TGTGCCACCAGCGCGGCGATCTACAATGAGCAGTTCTTC. Translating gives CATSAAIYNEQFF.

J is TRBJ1-2 and V is TRBV27, with D perhaps TRBD1 (5 bases). The V gene lost 6 bases and the J gene lost 4 bases, with 18 bases spanning the gap. Germline CDR1 MNHEY, CDR2 SMNVEV (reference sequence). The CDR3 totals 15 residues. The CDR3 loop reads CASSVGATGLYGYTF. CDR3 DNA sequence: TGTGCCAGCAGCGTTGGCGCTACGGGACTCTATGGCTACACCTTC.

The V call is TRBV5-1, the J call TRBJ2-3, with D perhaps TRBD2 (5 bases). The CDR3 length is 14 residues. Trimming removed 1 base from V and 5 bases from J, with 11 bases in between. CDR1 SGHRS and CDR2 YFSETQ come from the germline V gene. The CDR3 here is CASSLRPGEDTQYF. In DNA, the CDR3 is TGCGCCAGCAGCTTGAGACCCGGGGAAGATACGCAGTATTTT.

There are a few counts of this clonotype. This chain uses TRBV6-5 with TRBJ1-2; TRBD1 agrees at 9 bases. Per the germline V gene, CDR1 is MNHEY and CDR2 is SVGAGI. This CDR3 is built from 15 residues. Trimming cost V 5 bases and J 4 bases; bases outside gene matches: 8. The CDR3 region has the DNA TGTGCCAGCAGTCAAGGACAGGGGATTCGCTATGGCTACACCTTC. This codes for CASSQGQGIRYGYTF.

The chain recombines TRBV5-1 with TRBJ2-2, with 8 bases identical to TRBD1. The CDR3 runs to 15 residues. After removal of 3 bases from V and 5 bases from J, the junction contained 6 bases not matched to a gene. The germline V gene has CDR1 SGHRS and CDR2 YFSETQ. CDR3 amino acids: CASSSRGLGTGELFF. In DNA form, the CDR3 reads TGCGCCAGCAGCTCCAGGGGGCTGGGGACCGGGGAGCTGTTTTTT.

This clonotype was counted many times. V gene TRBV20-1 combines with J gene TRBJ2-1; D ambiguous. Germline V gives CDR1 DFQATT, CDR2 SNEGSKA (reference sequence). V shed 4 bases and J shed 4 bases, with 8 bases lying between them. This CDR3 has 12 residues. This CDR3 reads CSAKSVYNEQFF. Written as DNA, the CDR3 is TGCAGTGCTAAGTCAGTATACAATGAGCAGTTCTTC.

CDR3 amino acids: CASSLVWGPVSGANVLTF. DNA for the CDR3: TGTGCCAGCAGTTTAGTCTGGGGCCCAGTCTCTGGGGCCAACGTCCTGACTTTC. This chain links TRBV28 with TRBJ2-6, with a tentative D call TRBD1 (5 bases). Trimming removed 2 bases from V and 0 bases from J, with 14 bases in between. This CDR3 comprises 18 residues. Germline CDR1 is MDHEN and CDR2 is SYDVKM.

This clonotype has at least ten counts. This sequence joins TRBV18 and TRBJ2-2, with TRBD1 matching over 11 bases. Germline V lookup: CDR1 KGHSH, CDR2 LQKENI. The CDR3 consists of 16 residues. The V and J ends lost 4 bases and 2 bases, in that order; junction bases with no gene match: 3. CDR3 DNA sequence: TGTGCCAGCTCACTAAGGACAGGGGGCAACACCGGGGAGCTGTTTTTT. Encoded protein: CASSLRTGGNTGELFF.